This TCR beta chain is drawn from a study of CD8 T cells in ankylosing spondylitis. Study observations and caveats: Disease-associated clones were reportedly significantly overrepresented in matched ankylosing spondylitis synovial fluid.

This clonotype was found many times. The antigen remains unidentified. A quantitative 5'-RACE method, one with molecular barcodes, was used to make TCR beta libraries. Each CDR3 protein is one row after TCRdb ran MiXCR on the 5' RACE reads. The repertoire holds approximately 350,000 distinct CDR3 sequences, with about 15% as singletons. CDR3 size: 17 residues. V lost 3 bases and J lost 3, with 20 bases in between. The receptor was derived from a male donor with ankylosing spondylitis or in good health (not recorded which). The rearrangement uses TRBV12-3 or TRBV12-4 and TRBJ1-1; D ambiguous. Sequencing used blood, either unsorted or a sorted T cell fraction (not recorded which). The DNA of the CDR3 is TGTGCCAGCAGTTTTAACCCGGTAGTTGTAAGGGACACTGAAGCTTTCTTT. It encodes CASSFNPVVVRDTEAFF.